Each of the 25 T cell receptor beta chains below was sequenced from the same sample in a study of cytomegalovirus exposure and HLA in healthy donors. PCR used 60 Vbeta primers and 13 Jbeta primers. Profiling relied on immunoSEQ multiplex PCR, and the TCRdb table lists in-frame clones only, not all of them. Of some 200,000 clones listed, approximately 80% were seen once; the top ten hold roughly 1.6%. The sequenced sample consisted of PBMCs. The receptors were gathered from a young woman in good health and CMV-seronegative.

CDR3 nucleotides: TGTGCCAGCAGCTTGGGTACAGGGTGGAGCTCCTACGAGCAGTACGTC. This gives the protein CASSLGTGWSSYEQYV. The chain joins TRBV5-6 to TRBJ2-7, with D possibly being TRBD1 (6 bases). Trimming removed 0 bases from V and 0 bases from J, with 13 bases in between. The germline gives CDR1 SGHDT, CDR2 YYEEEE. This CDR3 spans 16 amino acids.

J is TRBJ1-1 and V is TRBV7-2, with a tentative D call TRBD1 (5 bases). From germline, CDR1 is SGHTA and CDR2 FQGNSA. This CDR3 spans 15 amino acids. V was cut by 5 bases and J by 1 base, with 14 bases left in between. The DNA of the CDR3 is TGTGCCAGCAGCAGAGGTACAGGCGCGAACACTGAAGCTTTCTTT. Encoded protein: CASSRGTGANTEAFF.

The chain uses TRBV7-8 and TRBJ2-1, with TRBD1 identical over 9 bases. The germline CDR1 and CDR2 sequences are SGHVS and FQNEAQ. The CDR3 contains 15 residues. After removal of 5 bases from V and 8 bases from J, the junction contained 10 bases not matched to a gene. CDR3 DNA sequence: TGTGCCAGCAGCCCGGGACAGGGTCTCGCGGATGAGCAGTTCTTC. Translated, it gives CASSPGQGLADEQFF.

In this sample, this clone turned up a few times. The chain carries TRBV5-4 and TRBJ2-3, with D tentatively TRBD2 (5 bases). The germline gives CDR1 SGHNT, CDR2 YYREEE (reference sequence). The CDR3 covers 14 residues. V lost 0 bases and J 2 bases, leaving 7 bases between the germline ends. The CDR3 is CASSLASFTDTQYF. The CDR3, as DNA: TGTGCCAGCAGCTTGGCTAGCTTCACAGATACGCAGTATTTT.

The V and J genes are TRBV19 and TRBJ2-6; D unresolved. Looked up from germline, CDR1 is LNHDA and CDR2 is SQIVND (reference sequence). The CDR3 covers 16 residues. Deletions cut 2 bases from V and 1 base from J, with 9 bases between. CDR3 DNA: TGTGCCAGTAGTATAAATTTTCAGTCTGGGGCCAACGTCCTGACTTTC. Translated, it gives CASSINFQSGANVLTF.

The J gene is TRBJ2-3, the V gene TRBV29-1; TRBD2 might be the D (6 bases). The CDR3 runs to 14 residues. Germline CDR1 reads SQVTM; CDR2 reads ANQGSEA. V lost 6 bases and J lost 3, with 16 bases in between. The CDR3 DNA reads as TGCAGCGTCGTCGATGTAGGGAGGACAGATACGCAGTATTTT. Amino acids: CSVVDVGRTDTQYF.

The CDR3 DNA follows: TGCAGCGTTGACCCCACAGGCTTCACAGATACGCAGTATTTT. Protein: CSVDPTGFTDTQYF. The chain carries TRBV29-1 and TRBJ2-3; a weak D match, TRBD1 (5 bases). With 3 bases removed from V and 2 bases from J, the gap between germline ends came to 12 bases. The germline V gene has CDR1 SQVTM and CDR2 ANQGSEA. The CDR3 extends over 14 amino acids.

CDR3: CASSFLGNEQFF. The CDR3 DNA follows: TGTGCCAGCAGCTTTCTCGGCAATGAGCAGTTCTTC. The J gene is TRBJ2-1, the V gene TRBV7-2, with D uncertain. Germline CDR1 SGHTA, CDR2 FQGNSA. The CDR3 extends over 12 amino acids. Between the trimmed V and J ends, which lost 3 bases and 6 bases, there was a span of 6 bases.

The chain employs TRBV9 and TRBJ1-2, with D maybe TRBD1 (6 bases). The V gene's germline CDR1 is SGDLS and CDR2 YYNGEE. The CDR3 is 13 amino acids. The V and J ends lost 3 bases and 4 bases respectively, with 10 bases between them. In nucleotides, the CDR3 is TGTGCCAGCAGCGAGGGGGGGAGCTATGGCTACACCTTC. This encodes CASSEGGSYGYTF.

This clone was observed a handful of times. The chain joins TRBV27 to TRBJ1-6; D is undetermined. Germline V lookup: CDR1 MNHEY, CDR2 SMNVEV (reference sequence). V lost 1 base, J lost 4 bases, and 8 bases lay in between. The CDR3 runs 15 residues. CDR3 nucleotide sequence: TGTGCCAGCAGTTTATTTTCCGGTTATAATTCACCCCTCCACTTT. Translation gives CASSLFSGYNSPLHF.

In this sample, this clone turned up a few times. This chain uses TRBV6-5 with TRBJ2-7; 8 bases match TRBD1. The junction had 6 bases not matched to a gene; V was cut back by 4 bases and J by 1 base. CDR1 and CDR2 from the germline V gene are MNHEY and SVGAGI. The CDR3 runs to 15 residues. The CDR3 DNA sequence: TGTGCCAGCAGTTCCACAGGGGGAGGATCCTACGAGCAGTACTTC. Protein sequence: CASSSTGGGSYEQYF.

A single count supports this clone. V and J are TRBV18 and TRBJ1-5, with TRBD1 matching 7 bases. The germline CDR1 and CDR2 sequences are KGHSH and LQKENI. CDR3 length: 15 residues. J gave up 3 bases and V 4 bases, and 6 bases lay outside the gene matches. CDR3 DNA: TGTGCCAGCTCACTCTCCACAGGGGACAATCAGCCCCAGCATTTT. Translation gives CASSLSTGDNQPQHF.

This chain joins TRBV5-4 and TRBJ2-5; 13 bases fit TRBD2. This CDR3 comprises 16 residues. The germline V gene encodes CDR1 SGHNT and CDR2 YYREEE (reference sequence). V lost 4 bases, J lost 5 bases, and 8 bases stayed unmatched. The DNA for the CDR3 is TGTGCCAGCAGCATGCCGGGACTAGCGGGAAAGGAGACCCAGTACTTC. It is translated as CASSMPGLAGKETQYF.

Comment on this clone: The junction departs from the called germline gene at one end, perhaps through a read error. The chain is built from TRBV7-7 and TRBJ2-1; 10 positions match TRBD1. Germline CDR1 reads SSHAT; CDR2 reads FNYEAQ (reference sequence). This CDR3 contains 16 residues. CDR3 in DNA: TGTGCTAGCACCGTTAAAACCCCCCATGACAGGGGGCGGCAGTTCTTC. Translated: CASTVKTPHDRGRQFF.

This chain links TRBV7-2 with TRBJ1-2; no definite D call. The CDR3 is 14 residues long. The V end was cut by 2 bases, the J end by 4 bases, with 11 bases between. Germline CDR1 reads SGHTA; CDR2 reads FQGNSA. DNA of the CDR3: TGTGCCAGCAGCTTAAACTTGAATTTCTATGGCTACACCTTC. Encoded protein: CASSLNLNFYGYTF.

The gene calls are TRBV29-1 and TRBJ2-2; maybe TRBD1 (5 bases). This CDR3 region has 14 residues. V lost 4 bases and J lost 0, with 9 bases in between. Germline assignment: CDR1 SQVTM and CDR2 ANQGSEA. CDR3 bases: TGCAGCGTTGCTAGGGGCGCGAACACCGGGGAGCTGTTTTTT. It translates to CSVARGANTGELFF.

This rearrangement joins TRBV5-5 to TRBJ2-7; 7 bases are a match to TRBD1. Trimming at V came to 0 bases and at J to 2 bases, leaving 5 bases not matched to a gene. CDR1 and CDR2 from the germline V gene are SGHKS and YYEKEE (reference sequence). The CDR3 contains 15 residues. The CDR3 DNA sequence: TGTGCCAGCAGCTTGGGGCCTACAGGGGCCTACGAGCAGTACTTC. Residues: CASSLGPTGAYEQYF. Based on the CDR3 plus reference TRBV5-5 and TRBJ2-7, the full variable domain is DAGVTQSPTHLIKTRGQQVTLRCSPISGHKSVSWYQQVLGQGPQFIFQYYEKEERGRGNFPDRFSARQFPNYSSELNVNALLLGDSALYLCASSLGPTGAYEQYFGPGTRLTVT.

The chain uses TRBV19 and TRBJ1-2, with D perhaps matching TRBD1 (6 bases). V was cut by 3 bases and J by 8 bases, with 19 bases left in between. Germline lookup yields CDR1 LNHDA and CDR2 SQIVND (reference sequence). The CDR3 covers 15 residues. The CDR3 here is CASSIPAQGFLGYTF. CDR3 in DNA: TGTGCCAGTAGTATCCCGGCCCAGGGGTTCTTAGGCTACACCTTC.

The J gene is TRBJ2-3, the V gene TRBV5-1; TRBD2 aligns across 7 bases. Germline V CDR1 and CDR2: SGHRS, YFSETQ. Trimming at V came to 3 bases and at J to 2 bases, leaving 9 bases not matched to a gene. The CDR3 length is 16 residues. DNA of the CDR3: TGCGCCAGCAGCTCCCCGAGCGGGACCCCCACAGATACGCAGTATTTT. Translation: CASSSPSGTPTDTQYF.

This chain joins TRBV28 and TRBJ1-1, with TRBD1 matching 11 bases. CDR1 MDHEN and CDR2 SYDVKM come from the germline V gene. The CDR3 has 13 residues. V shed 8 bases and J 4 bases; nucleotides not matched to a gene: 3. The CDR3 coding sequence is TGTGCCAGCGGGGGACAGGGGGGCACTGAAGCTTTCTTT. It codes for CASGGQGGTEAFF. The full variable domain, in which reference TRBV28 and TRBJ1-1 provide the parts outside the CDR3, is DVKVTQSSRYLVKRTGEKVFLECVQDMDHENMFWYRQDPGLGLRLIYFSYDVKMKEKGDIPEGYSVSREKKERFSLILESASTNQTSMYLCASGGQGGTEAFFGQGTRLTVV.

The chain uses TRBV28 and TRBJ2-2; 11 positions agree with TRBD2. The CDR3 is made up of 16 amino acids. Germline CDR1 is MDHEN and CDR2 is SYDVKM. The J segment lost 6 bases and the V segment lost 6 bases, leaving 9 bases of the junction unmatched. This CDR3 is CASSGGLAGGAGELFF. CDR3 bases: TGTGCCAGCAGCGGGGGCCTAGCGGGGGGTGCCGGGGAGCTGTTTTTT.

This chain links TRBV7-9 with TRBJ2-3; the match to TRBD2 covers 7 bases. Per germline, CDR1 SEHNR and CDR2 FQNEAQ (reference sequence). V lost 5 bases, J lost 10 bases, and 12 bases stayed unmatched. This CDR3 comprises 14 residues. In DNA form, the CDR3 reads TGTGCCAGCAGCCTAAGTACTAGCGTCCTCCCGCAGTATTTT. It encodes CASSLSTSVLPQYF.

The CDR3 DNA follows: TGCAGCGTTGATATTTTTGGGCAGGGGAGTGGCTATGGCTACACCTTC. Translated: CSVDIFGQGSGYGYTF. The V gene is TRBV29-1, the J gene TRBJ1-2; TRBD1 is a possible D gene (6 bases). The V gene's germline CDR1 is SQVTM and CDR2 ANQGSEA. This CDR3 region has 16 residues. Trimming pared 3 bases from V and 4 bases from J, leaving 21 bases between.

This clone was found a few times. The rearrangement links TRBV2 to TRBJ2-7, with TRBD1 as a possible D gene (5 bases). In germline, CDR1 is SNHLY, CDR2 FYNNEI. The length of the CDR3 is 14 residues. V was clipped by 1 base and J by 2 bases, with 9 bases between them. The CDR3 DNA reads as TGTGCCAGCAGTGAAGGGGGCCAACCCTACGAGCAGTACTTC. Translated, it gives CASSEGGQPYEQYF.

This chain joins TRBV21-1 and TRBJ2-1; TRBD1 is the table's D call and was not checked against the DNA. TRBV21-1 counts as a pseudogene. The length of the CDR3 is 17 residues. CDR3 region: CASSSHSRDRGCGEQFF. In nucleotides, the CDR3 is TGTGCCAGCAGCTCCCATAGCCGGGACAGGGGATGCGGTGAGCAGTTCTTC.